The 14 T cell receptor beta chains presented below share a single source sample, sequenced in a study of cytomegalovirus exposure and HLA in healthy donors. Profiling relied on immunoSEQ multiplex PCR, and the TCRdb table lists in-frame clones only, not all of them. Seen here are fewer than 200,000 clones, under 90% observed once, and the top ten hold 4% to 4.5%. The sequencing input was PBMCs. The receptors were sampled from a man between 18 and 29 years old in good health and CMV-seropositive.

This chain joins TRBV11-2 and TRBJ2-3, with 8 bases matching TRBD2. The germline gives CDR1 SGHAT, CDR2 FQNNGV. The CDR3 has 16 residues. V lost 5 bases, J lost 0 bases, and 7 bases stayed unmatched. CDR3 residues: CASSLIAGSSTDTQYF. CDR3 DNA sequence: TGTGCCAGCAGCCTAATAGCGGGGTCTAGCACAGATACGCAGTATTTT.

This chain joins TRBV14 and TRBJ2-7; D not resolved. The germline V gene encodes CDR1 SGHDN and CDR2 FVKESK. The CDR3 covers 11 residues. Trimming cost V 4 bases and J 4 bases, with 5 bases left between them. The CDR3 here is CASSLSYEQYF. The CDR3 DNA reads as TGTGCCAGCAGCCTGAGTTACGAGCAGTACTTC. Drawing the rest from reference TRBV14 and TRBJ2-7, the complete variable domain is EAGVTQFPSHSVIEKGQTVTLRCDPISGHDNLYWYRRVMGKEIKFLLHFVKESKQDESGMPNNRFLAERTGGTYSTLKVQPAELEDSGVYFCASSLSYEQYFGPGTRLTVT.

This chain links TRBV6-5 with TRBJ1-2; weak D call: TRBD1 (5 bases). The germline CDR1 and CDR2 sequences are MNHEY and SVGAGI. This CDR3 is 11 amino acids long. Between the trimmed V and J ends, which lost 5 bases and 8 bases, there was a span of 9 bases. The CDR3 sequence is CASSEKGGYTF. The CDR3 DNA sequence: TGTGCCAGCAGTGAAAAGGGGGGCTACACCTTC.

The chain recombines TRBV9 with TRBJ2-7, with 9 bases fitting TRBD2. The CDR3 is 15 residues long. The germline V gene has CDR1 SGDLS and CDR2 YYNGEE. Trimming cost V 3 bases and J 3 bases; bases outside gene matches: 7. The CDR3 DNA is TGTGCCAGCAGCGCCGGGACTAGCCGAGACTACGAGCAGTACTTC. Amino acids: CASSAGTSRDYEQYF.

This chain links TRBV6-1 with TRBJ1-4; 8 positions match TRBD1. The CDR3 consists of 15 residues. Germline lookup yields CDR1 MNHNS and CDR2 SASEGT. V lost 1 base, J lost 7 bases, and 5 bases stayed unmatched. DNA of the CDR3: TGTGCCAGCAGTGAAGGACAGGGGAGGGGTGAAAAACTGTTTTTT. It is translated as CASSEGQGRGEKLFF.

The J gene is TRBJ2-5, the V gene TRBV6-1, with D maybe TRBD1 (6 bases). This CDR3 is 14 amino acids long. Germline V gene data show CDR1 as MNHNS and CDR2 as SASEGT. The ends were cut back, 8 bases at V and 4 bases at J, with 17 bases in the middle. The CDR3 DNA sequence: TGTGCCAGCGGGGACATTGCCCCGCCAGAGACCCAGTACTTC. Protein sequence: CASGDIAPPETQYF.

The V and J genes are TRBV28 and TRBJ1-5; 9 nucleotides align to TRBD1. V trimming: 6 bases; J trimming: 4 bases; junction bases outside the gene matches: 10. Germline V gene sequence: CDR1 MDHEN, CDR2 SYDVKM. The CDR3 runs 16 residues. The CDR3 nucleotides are TGTGCCAGCAGCACAATGGACAGGGGTTATAATCAGCCCCAGCATTTT. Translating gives CASSTMDRGYNQPQHF.

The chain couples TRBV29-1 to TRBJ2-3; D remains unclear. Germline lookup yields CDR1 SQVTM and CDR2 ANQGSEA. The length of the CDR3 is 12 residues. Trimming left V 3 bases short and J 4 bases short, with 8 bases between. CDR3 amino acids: CSVDLRADTQYF. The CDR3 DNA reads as TGCAGCGTTGATCTCCGGGCAGATACGCAGTATTTT.

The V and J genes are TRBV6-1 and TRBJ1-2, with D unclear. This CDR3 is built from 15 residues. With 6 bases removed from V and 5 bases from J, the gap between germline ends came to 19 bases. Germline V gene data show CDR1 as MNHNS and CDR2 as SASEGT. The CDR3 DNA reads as TGTGCCAGCAGCCAAGCCCGCTCTAGAGGGTATGGCTACACCTTC. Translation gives CASSQARSRGYGYTF.

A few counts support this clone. CDR3 protein: CASRTVSSYEQYF. In DNA, the CDR3 is TGCGCCAGCAGGACAGTCAGCTCCTACGAGCAGTACTTC. This chain uses TRBV10-1 with TRBJ2-7, with D possibly TRBD1 on 5 matching bases. This CDR3 has 13 amino acids. Trimming pared 6 bases from V and 0 bases from J, leaving 9 bases between. CDR1 and CDR2 from the germline V gene are WNHNN and SYGVQD (reference sequence).

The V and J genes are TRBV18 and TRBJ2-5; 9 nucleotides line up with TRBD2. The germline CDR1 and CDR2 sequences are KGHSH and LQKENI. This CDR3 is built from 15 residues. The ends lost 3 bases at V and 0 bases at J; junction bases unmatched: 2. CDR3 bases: TGTGCCAGCTCACCGACTAGCGGAAACCAAGAGACCCAGTACTTC. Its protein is CASSPTSGNQETQYF.

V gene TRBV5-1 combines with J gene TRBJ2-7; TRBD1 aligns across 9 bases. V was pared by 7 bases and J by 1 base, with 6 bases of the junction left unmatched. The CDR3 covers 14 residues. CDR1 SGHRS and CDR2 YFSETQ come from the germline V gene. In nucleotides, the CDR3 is TGCGCCAGCGGTTGGGGGACAGGGTCCTACGAGCAGTACTTC. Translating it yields CASGWGTGSYEQYF.

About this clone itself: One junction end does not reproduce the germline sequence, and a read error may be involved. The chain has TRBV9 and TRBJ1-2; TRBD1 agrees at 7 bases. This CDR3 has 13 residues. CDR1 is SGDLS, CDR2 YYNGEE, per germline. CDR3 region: CASSKPQTGWPSF. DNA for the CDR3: TGTGCCAGCAGCAAGCCACAGACAGGGTGGCCATCCTTC.

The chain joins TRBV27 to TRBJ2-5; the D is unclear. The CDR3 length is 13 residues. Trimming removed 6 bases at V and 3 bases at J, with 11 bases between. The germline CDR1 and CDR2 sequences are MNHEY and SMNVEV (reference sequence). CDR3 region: CASSRKTKETQYF. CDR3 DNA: TGTGCCAGCAGCCGCAAAACAAAAGAGACCCAGTACTTC.